This TCR beta chain originates from a study of cytomegalovirus exposure and HLA in healthy donors (dated by TCRdb to 2015 to 2018). For the wider study: An earlier analysis of around 600 of the donors reported 250 to 300 Gb of sequence data and 117 million unique TCR beta sequences from some 180 million T cells. The genetic ancestry cluster associated with self-reported Caucasian donors included roughly 84% of the roughly 390 genotyped donors. Using immunosequencing, the study profiled T cell repertoires from around 680 subjects and related those repertoires to cytomegalovirus serostatus. In an earlier analysis of 500 to 650 of the donors, high-throughput TCR beta sequencing was used to judge whether each TCR beta V gene segment behaved as functional or pseudogenic. An early release covering more than 500 HLA-typed donors comprised about 310 gigabases of sequencing data and approximately 80 million unique TCR sequences. A later analysis re-analyzed previously published TCR beta repertoires from approximately 700 donors and added high-resolution HLA genotyping to study TCR occurrence patterns. The study combined high-throughput TCR immunosequencing, statistical association of individual TCRs with disease status, and machine learning to predict cytomegalovirus infection status. The aim of the study was to test whether cataloging public T cell receptors could identify signatures of past pathogen exposure. Typing coverage varied by locus: 629-630 donors for A, B, C, DRB1 and DQB1; more than 500 for DQA1; around 610 for DPA1; under 490 for DPB1. Because of strong linkage in the cohort, 5 or 6 DR-DQ haplotypes were treated as single units for association and clustering. Genome-wide SNP genotypes for about three fifths of the roughly 700 donors were used in a later genetic analysis, which treated that subset as a discovery cohort. The later analysis used no new phenotypic data to find candidate immune exposures, relying instead on TCR beta sequences and their occurrence across donors. HLA typing included class I and class II loci at four-digit resolution. Among about 360 genotyped donors of the cohort, an average of approximately 240,000 unique TCR beta nucleotide sequences were sequenced per donor, about a sixth of them non-productive. Along with the approximately 700-subject first cohort, a separate validation cohort of over a hundred different subjects was used. Donor age, sex, ethnicity and CMV serostatus were collected together with the repertoire data. All discovery cohort repertoires had been generated using a single sequencing platform.

In total, about 650 healthy bone marrow donors made up the cohort. Cohort members were all nominally healthy when sampled, although unrecorded immune exposures were likely present. The donor tested CMV seropositive and was one of the 289 seropositive cohort members. A peripheral blood sample was collected from each donor, and TCR beta sequencing was performed on peripheral blood mononuclear cells. The Qiagen DNeasy Blood Extraction Kit was used to extract genomic DNA from the blood cell samples. From V the trimming removes 1 base and from J it removes 0 bases, while the gene matches leave 6 bases of the junction unaccounted for. CDR1 and CDR2 were assigned from the germline V gene as LGHNA and YNFKEQ. The CDR3 covers 18 residues, taking in both the cysteine and the phenylalanine. Here the CDR3 DNA is all that survives: 54 bases in frame from base 1. With regard to this clone: Its binding antigen is unknown. Base qualities are not at hand, and no much larger clone is one base apart.

Libraries were constructed by the immunoSEQ multiplex PCR assay. The multiplex PCR relied on a mix of 60 forward primers for TCR Vbeta segments and 13 reverse primers for TCR Jbeta segments. A multiplex PCR assay on genomic DNA amplified the CDR3 region of rearranged TCR beta genes. On the Illumina HiSeq System, the amplified TCR beta libraries were sequenced as 87-base-pair reads. In the authors' own workflow: A later analysis counted about 80 million unique TCR beta chains across the 550 to 800 repertoires, and 9.5 million to 11 million of these chains were shared by at least two donors. Raw reads were error-corrected and collapsed into unique sequences with a nearest-neighbor algorithm that merged closely related sequences to remove PCR and sequencing errors. Alignment of CDR3 sequences to IMGT reference sequences was used to assign V, D and J gene segments. For a sequence to be retained, at least a six-nucleotide match to both a V gene segment and a J gene segment was required. Rearrangements were called productive when the CDR3 lacked stop codons and stayed in frame with V and J; all others were non-productive. Following IMGT convention, CDR3 was defined as the stretch from the second conserved V-encoded cysteine to the conserved J-encoded phenylalanine. The earlier analysis of approximately 590 of the donors excluded any sequence lacking an unambiguous match to a single V gene segment. In an earlier analysis of some 590 of the donors, V segments were called functional above 56.7% productive rearrangements and were called segregating when the between-donor standard deviation exceeded 5%. To diagnose cytomegalovirus status from the catalog of TCR beta chain sequences, a statistical classification framework was built. In a later analysis, V and J genes were assigned by comparing TCR nucleotide sequences against IMGT/GENE-DB human TR gene sequences. In a later analysis, CDR3 sequences and most-parsimonious VDJ recombination scenarios were assigned using the TCRdist pipeline. In a later analysis, every TCR beta chain was defined by the combination of its CDR3 amino acid sequence and its V-gene family, and reads without a unique V-gene family were dropped. To address suspected cross-contamination and a sequencing artifact, a later analysis removed roughly 640 highly shared, low-generation-probability nucleotide sequences. A later analysis calculated a clonal expansion index for each public chain from normalized within-repertoire ranks of inferred template counts. A later analysis computed generation probabilities with a VDJ recombination model fitted to out-of-frame rearrangements, and checked the results against IGoR. In a later analysis, TCR-TCR, TCR-HLA and TCR-CMV co-occurrence was scored with hypergeometric tests, and a repertoire-size bias correction was applied to TCR pairs. To estimate false discovery rates, a later analysis permuted the HLA or CMV assignments 20 times. In a later analysis, co-occurring TCRs were grouped with DBSCAN, and TCRdist sequence similarity was added when clustering was performed within HLA-allele-positive subsets. Repertoires with fewer than 30,000 or more than 120,000 public chains, plus five repertoires with anomalous nucleotide sharing, were excluded from co-occurrence clustering. TCRdb's version of the immuneACCESS table is confined to in-frame rearrangements and falls short of the full clone set. An unresolved V gene accounts for under half of the shortfall where checked; the remainder is of unknown origin. That table supplies the V and J calls and clone size; D and trimming were determined from the DNA. A total of about 170,000 clones appear in this sample, roughly 70% of them only once. The top ten constitute under 3% of the sample.

Results the study describes overall, beyond this receptor: Because HLA typing was unavailable for some donors at each locus, only the typed subset was used in association tests. In a later analysis, 15,000 to 20,000 TCR beta sequences were associated with specific HLA alleles at a false discovery rate of 0.05. The classifier was reported to diagnose cytomegalovirus status with high specificity and sensitivity in both the original cohort and the validation cohort. A later analysis found that TCR association rates varied across HLA loci, with DRB1 alleles showing the most associated TCRs and HLA-C alleles the fewest. Because counts were too low, seventeen rarely observed V segments, including chromosome 9 orphons, were excluded from the earlier analysis of 500 to 700 of the donors. Strong co-occurrence of HLA alleles, especially DR and DQ, made assigning TCR associations to individual alleles difficult. A cluster of highly shared sequence variants was judged likely to represent a technical artifact of the sequencing pipeline. A further reported finding was that TCR beta sequences accurately predicted the HLA-A and HLA-B alleles for most subjects in the first cohort. In vitro tests confirmed that a few of the cytomegalovirus-associated TCR beta chains recognize cytomegalovirus antigens. The study gave a list of under 200 TCR beta chains associated with cytomegalovirus. In an earlier analysis of around 600 of the donors, most TCR beta V segments appeared in productive rearrangements about 90% or about 30% of the time, broadly matching IMGT annotations. A later analysis found that most CMV-associated TCR beta chains appeared HLA-restricted, with HLA associations seemingly driven largely by CMV exposure. Sequencing depth was assumed to be roughly uniform across donors in the presence/absence analyses, though that assumption may not hold. The authors suggested that the approach could potentially be generalized to other disease states and immunological phenotypes. The cohort was sequenced for TCR beta chains only, and without alpha or paired-chain data the features that could be detected were limited. Some IMGT-functional V segments, including TRBV6-2 and TRBV6-3, could not be told apart with the 87-base-pair reads, so those segments were excluded. A later genetic analysis reported fewer N-insertions in productive TCRs among donors in an Asian-associated ancestry cluster than the roughly 700-donor mean. A later analysis found that HLA-associated TCR beta chains were more clonally expanded and had lower generation probabilities than equally common non-associated chains. Several of the top co-occurrence clusters appeared to be linked to parvovirus B19, influenza, CMV and Epstein-Barr virus, according to a later analysis. Linkage disequilibrium might explain the correlated functional status among segregating V segments, but an unknown experimental factor could not be ruled out. Most TCR sequences were observed very rarely across donors, whereas some public TCRs were present in many individuals. V-gene and J-gene trimming of TCR beta chains was associated with a missense DCLRE1C variant in a later genetic analysis, and the association was replicated in an independent cohort. The only immune exposure information available for the cohort was CMV serostatus.

Sequenced input: PBMCs. The TCR sequence derives from a woman aged 50 to 65 in good health and CMV-seropositive. The sequence is built from TRBV4-2 and TRBJ2-5; a stretch of 12 junction bases matches TRBD2. The CDR3 is CASSQGSLAGGHQETQYF. The nucleotides read TGTGCCAGCAGCCAAGGTTCACTAGCGGGGGGCCACCAAGAGACCCAGTACTTC.